Presented here are 22 T cell receptor beta chains from one specimen sequenced in a study of identical twins. TCRdb used MiXCR to reprocess the 5' RACE reads, holding one entry per CDR3 protein. The profile shows about 520,000 distinct CDR3 sequences, around 20% of them singletons. These same records also appear under a second study, on T cells expressing NK-cell markers.

The sequencing sample was made of CD4+ T cells sorted from blood. The source is a woman between 18 and 29 years old in good health.

The CDR3 region has the DNA TGTGCCAGCTCGCTGGGACAGGGCCTAGGCAATGAGCAGTTCTTC. Its protein is CASSLGQGLGNEQFF. The chain carries TRBV18 and TRBJ2-1; 9 bases are a match to TRBD1. Germline V lookup: CDR1 KGHSH, CDR2 LQKENI. The CDR3 consists of 15 residues. V was clipped by 6 bases and J by 6 bases; unmatched bases: 9.

The chain carries TRBV10-3 and TRBJ1-3; perhaps TRBD1 as D (6 bases). Germline V gene data show CDR1 as ENHRY and CDR2 as SYGVKD. The CDR3 has 14 amino acids. The ends were cut back, 11 bases at V and 0 bases at J, with 14 bases in the middle. CDR3 sequence: CAASQGSSGNTIYF. CDR3 coding DNA: TGTGCCGCCTCCCAGGGGAGCTCTGGAAACACCATATATTTT.

The chain is built from TRBV19 and TRBJ1-5; D uncertain. Looked up from germline, CDR1 is LNHDA and CDR2 is SQIVND (reference sequence). Deletions cut 7 bases from V and 5 bases from J, with 15 bases between. The CDR3 has 14 amino acids. The CDR3 sequence is CASTSRQAYQPQHF. Here the CDR3 DNA reads TGTGCCAGTACCTCCCGGCAGGCCTATCAGCCCCAGCATTTT.

The J gene is TRBJ2-2, the V gene TRBV18, with D perhaps TRBD2 (6 bases). Per the germline V gene, CDR1 is KGHSH and CDR2 is LQKENI. This CDR3 region has 15 residues. The V gene lost 1 base and the J gene lost 5 bases, with 11 bases spanning the gap. The CDR3 is CASSPRSGVTGELFF. In DNA, the CDR3 is TGTGCCAGCTCACCACGATCGGGAGTAACCGGGGAGCTGTTTTTT. Complete variable domain (other parts from reference TRBV18 and TRBJ2-2): NAGVMQNPRHLVRRRGQEARLRCSPMKGHSHVYWYRQLPEEGLKFMVYLQKENIIDESGMPKERFSAEFPKEGPSILRIQQVVRGDSAAYFCASSPRSGVTGELFFGEGSRLTVL.

This clonotype occurred a few times. This chain connects TRBV7-9 to TRBJ1-6; D is perhaps TRBD1 (6 bases). This CDR3 contains 15 residues. V was cut by 2 bases and J by 10 bases, with 15 bases left in between. The germline gives CDR1 SEHNR, CDR2 FQNEAQ (reference sequence). CDR3 sequence (DNA): TGTGCCAGCAGCTTATCTGCAGGAGGGGGGTCACCCCTCCACTTT. It codes for CASSLSAGGGSPLHF.

This clonotype was observed a handful of times. The rearrangement uses TRBV15 and TRBJ2-7, with 10 bases lining up with TRBD1. Trimming cost V 0 bases and J 4 bases; bases outside gene matches: 3. The CDR3 is 15 residues long. Looked up from germline, CDR1 is LNHNV and CDR2 is YYDKDF (reference sequence). CDR3 nucleotide sequence: TGTGCCACCAGCAGAGAAAGGACAGGGGGTTACGAGCAGTACTTC. This sequence encodes CATSRERTGGYEQYF.

The table lists this clonotype with many counts. J is TRBJ2-7 and V is TRBV7-2; D not resolved. The CDR3 is made up of 14 amino acids. V was shortened by 2 bases and J by 7 bases, with 15 bases between the two germline ends. CDR1 is SGHTA, CDR2 FQGNSA, per germline. CDR3 DNA: TGTGCCAGCAGCTTATTTCTCAGGACGGATGAGCAGTACTTC. It specifies CASSLFLRTDEQYF.

The chain employs TRBV5-1 and TRBJ1-2; TRBD1 matches 9 bases. The CDR3 runs to 15 residues. V gave up 5 bases and J gave up 5 bases; unmatched junction bases: 10. The V gene's germline CDR1 is SGHRS and CDR2 YFSETQ. The CDR3 sequence: CASRVGTGTNYGYTF. CDR3 bases: TGCGCCAGCAGGGTAGGGACAGGGACGAATTATGGCTACACCTTC.

This clonotype was seen only a few times. This chain joins TRBV12-3 or TRBV12-4 and TRBJ2-3; D is unclear. The CDR3 runs 15 residues. Trimming left V 7 bases short and J 0 bases short, with 14 bases between. CDR3 DNA sequence: TGTGCCAGCATCCTACAGTCGAGCAGCACAGATACGCAGTATTTT. This sequence encodes CASILQSSSTDTQYF.

This clonotype was recorded a few times. This chain connects TRBV18 to TRBJ2-5; unclear D gene. CDR1 and CDR2 from the germline V gene are KGHSH and LQKENI. This CDR3 is 13 amino acids long. V gave up 3 bases and J gave up 5 bases, with 10 bases separating them. For the CDR3, the DNA is TGTGCCAGCTCACCCAGGCCCTCGGAGACCCAGTACTTC. It codes for CASSPRPSETQYF.

The chain has TRBV7-9 and TRBJ2-2; a possible D gene is TRBD1 (5 bases). This CDR3 region has 16 residues. V lost 5 bases and J 5 bases, leaving 18 bases between the germline ends. Germline lookup yields CDR1 SEHNR and CDR2 FQNEAQ (reference sequence). Here the CDR3 reads CASSEVGQGWTGELFF. CDR3 in DNA: TGTGCCAGCAGCGAGGTCGGGCAGGGATGGACCGGGGAGCTGTTTTTT.

This clonotype showed up just a few times. This rearrangement joins TRBV6-5 to TRBJ2-1; 7 bases map to TRBD2. Trimming cost V 2 bases and J 7 bases; bases outside gene matches: 2. Per the germline V gene, CDR1 is MNHEY and CDR2 is SVGAGI. The CDR3 extends over 13 amino acids. In DNA form, the CDR3 reads TGTGCCAGCAGTTACAACGGGGGGAATGAGCAGTTCTTC. It specifies CASSYNGGNEQFF.

This chain joins TRBV5-1 and TRBJ2-7; TRBD1 matches at 9 bases. The CDR3 runs 15 residues. Germline values: CDR1 SGHRS, CDR2 YFSETQ. With V trimmed by 6 bases and J by 4 bases, 11 bases remained unmatched. This chain's CDR3 is CASTRTGTGSYEQYF. The CDR3 coding sequence is TGCGCCAGCACACGCACCGGGACAGGGTCGTACGAGCAGTACTTC.

There are many counts of this clonotype. The J gene is TRBJ2-2, the V gene TRBV6-2 or TRBV6-3; no firm D call. The CDR3 has 15 amino acids. The V end was cut by 2 bases, the J end by 4 bases, with 11 bases between. Germline lookup yields CDR1 MNHEY and CDR2 SVGEGT. CDR3 bases: TGTGCCAGCAGTTACCGGAGTAGAAGCACCGGGGAGCTGTTTTTT. Translating it yields CASSYRSRSTGELFF.

This clonotype was seen at least ten times. The chain joins TRBV6-2 or TRBV6-3 to TRBJ2-4; 8 nucleotides align to TRBD2. The CDR3 sequence is 14 residues long. Germline loops: CDR1 MNHEY, CDR2 SVGEGT. V was clipped by 6 bases and J by 0 bases; unmatched bases: 1. CDR3 coding DNA: TGTGCCAGCAGACTAGCGGTAGCCAAAAACATTCAGTACTTC. It yields the protein CASRLAVAKNIQYF.

In this sample, this clonotype turned up a few times. The rearrangement links TRBV6-5 to TRBJ2-2, with 9 bases lining up with TRBD2. The germline gives CDR1 MNHEY, CDR2 SVGAGI. The ends lost 1 base at V and 7 bases at J; junction bases unmatched: 7. The CDR3 consists of 16 residues. DNA for the CDR3: TGTGCCAGCAGTTACTGGCGGGAGGGCCCTGGCGGGGAGCTGTTTTTT. This sequence encodes CASSYWREGPGGELFF.

The chain combines TRBV6-1 with TRBJ2-7; 10 bases agree with TRBD2. The length of the CDR3 is 16 residues. V trimming: 5 bases; J trimming: 0 bases; junction bases outside the gene matches: 7. CDR1 MNHNS and CDR2 SASEGT come from the germline V gene. The CDR3 sequence: CASSRRERGGSYEQYF. As DNA, the CDR3 is TGTGCCAGCAGTCGACGGGAGCGGGGGGGCTCCTACGAGCAGTACTTC.

A few counts support this clonotype. The CDR3 nucleotides are TGTGCCAGCAAGATCGGGGGGCCGCGTATTCAGTACTTC. It is translated as CASKIGGPRIQYF. The rearrangement joins TRBV2 to TRBJ2-4; TRBD2 is a possible D gene (7 bases). Between the trimmed V and J ends, which lost 7 bases and 10 bases, there was a span of 17 bases. CDR1 is SNHLY and CDR2 is FYNNEI in the germline V gene. The CDR3 is 13 amino acids.

This clonotype was observed a handful of times. The rearrangement uses TRBV7-9 and TRBJ1-1; D unclear. Germline CDR1 is SEHNR and CDR2 is FQNEAQ (reference sequence). The CDR3 contains 12 residues. V gave up 2 bases and J gave up 7 bases, with 8 bases separating them. The CDR3, as DNA: TGTGCCAGCAGCTTACGACTCCATGAAGCTTTCTTT. As protein: CASSLRLHEAFF.

This clonotype was seen more than once but under ten times. The chain couples TRBV18 to TRBJ1-5; D may be TRBD1 (5 bases). Per germline, CDR1 KGHSH and CDR2 LQKENI. Trimming stripped 3 bases from V and 1 base from J, with 13 bases between. CDR3 length: 16 residues. The CDR3 DNA sequence: TGTGCCAGCTCACCGGGAAGGGGCGGGAGCAATCAGCCCCAGCATTTT. Residues: CASSPGRGGSNQPQHF.

This clonotype was seen ten or more times. CDR3 residues: CASSPSGGVQFF. The CDR3 DNA follows: TGTGCCAGCAGCCCTAGCGGGGGGGTTCAATTCTTC. This sequence joins TRBV7-9 and TRBJ2-1; 12 bases line up with TRBD2. J was trimmed by 16 bases and V by 5 bases; bases with no gene match: 6. The germline V gene encodes CDR1 SEHNR and CDR2 FQNEAQ (reference sequence). The CDR3 is 12 amino acids. Full variable domain (remainder filled in from reference TRBV7-9 and TRBJ2-1): DTGVSQNPRHKITKRGQNVTFRCDPISEHNRLYWYRQTLGQGPEFLTYFQNEAQLEKSRLLSDRFSAERPKGSFSTLEIQRTEQGDSAMYLCASSPSGGVQFFGPGTRLTVL.

This clonotype occurred a few times. The genes are TRBV20-1 and TRBJ2-4; no clear D. Trimming left V 4 bases short and J 0 bases short, with 7 bases between. Germline values: CDR1 DFQATT, CDR2 SNEGSKA (reference sequence). This CDR3 has 13 amino acids. This CDR3 is CSAINLAKNIQYF. In DNA form, the CDR3 reads TGCAGTGCTATAAATCTAGCCAAAAACATTCAGTACTTC.